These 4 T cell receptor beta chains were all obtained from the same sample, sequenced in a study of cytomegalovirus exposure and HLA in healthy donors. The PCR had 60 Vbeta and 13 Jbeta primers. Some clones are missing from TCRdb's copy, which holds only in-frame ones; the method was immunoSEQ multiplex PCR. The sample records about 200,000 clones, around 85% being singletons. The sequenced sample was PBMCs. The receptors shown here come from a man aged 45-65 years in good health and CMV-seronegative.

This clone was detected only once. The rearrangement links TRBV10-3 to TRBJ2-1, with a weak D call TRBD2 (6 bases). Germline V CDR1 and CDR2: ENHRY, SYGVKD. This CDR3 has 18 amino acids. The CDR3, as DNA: TGTGCTTGTCAGGGAGGCCAATCTTCCGTAAGAGGGTACAATGAGCAGTTCTTC. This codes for CACQGGQSSVRGYNEQFF.

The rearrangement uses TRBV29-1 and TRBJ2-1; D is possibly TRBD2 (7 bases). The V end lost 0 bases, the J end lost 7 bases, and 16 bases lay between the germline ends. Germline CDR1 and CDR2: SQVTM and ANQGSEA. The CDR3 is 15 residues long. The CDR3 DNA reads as TGCAGCGTTGAAGAACCTCGGCGGGGGCTTAATGAGCAGTTCTTC. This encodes CSVEEPRRGLNEQFF.

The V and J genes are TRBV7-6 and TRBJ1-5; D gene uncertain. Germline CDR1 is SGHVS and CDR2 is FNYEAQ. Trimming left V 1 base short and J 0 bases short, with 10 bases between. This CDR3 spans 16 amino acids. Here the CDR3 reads CASSLGGPYSNQPQHF. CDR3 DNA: TGTGCCAGCAGCTTAGGCGGCCCGTATAGCAATCAGCCCCAGCATTTT.

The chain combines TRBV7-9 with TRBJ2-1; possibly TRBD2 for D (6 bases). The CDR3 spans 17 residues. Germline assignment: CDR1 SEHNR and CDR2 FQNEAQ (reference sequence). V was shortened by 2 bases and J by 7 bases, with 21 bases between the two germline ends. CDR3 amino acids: CASSLPLSAGGGNEQFF. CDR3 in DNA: TGTGCCAGCAGCTTACCCCTCTCAGCGGGTGGGGGGAATGAGCAGTTCTTC.